Listed below are T cell receptor beta chains from one sample, sequenced in a study of cytomegalovirus exposure and HLA in healthy donors. The table came from immunoSEQ multiplex PCR; TCRdb's copy has only in-frame clones and leaves some out. The sample lists tens of thousands of clones, roughly 71% occurring once. The source material was PBMCs. The receptors were gathered from a man aged 45 to 65 in good health and CMV-seropositive. Both conserved end residues are part of each CDR3. Each record gives: J gene, D gene, clone size, V gene, CDR3 protein, CDR3 DNA. A D gene is named only where the DNA matches it firmly. Expanded clones get a size class; other rows say once, few or many, or leave the size out.

J: TRBJ1-5
D: NA
size: few
V: TRBV4-3
CDR3: CASSQDSLNQPQHF
DNA: TGCGCCAGCAGCCAAGACAGTCTTAATCAGCCCCAGCATTTT

J: TRBJ2-1
D: TRBD1
size: NA
V: TRBV7-2
CDR3: CASSLAGTATYNEQFF
DNA: TGTGCCAGCAGCTTGGCCGGGACAGCAACCTACAATGAGCAGTTCTTC

J: TRBJ1-4
D: TRBD1
size: NA
V: TRBV7-9
CDR3: CASSPRQGLSNEKLFF
DNA: TGTGCCAGCAGCCCGCGACAGGGTTTGTCTAATGAAAAACTGTTTTTT

J: TRBJ1-6
D: TRBD1
size: NA
V: TRBV27
CDR3: CATRTGSSSPLHF
DNA: TGTGCCACCCGGACAGGGTCTAGTTCACCCCTCCACTTT

J: TRBJ2-3
D: TRBD1
size: NA
V: TRBV19
CDR3: CASSLWTGPDTQYF
DNA: TGTGCCAGTAGTCTATGGACAGGGCCAGATACGCAGTATTTT

J: TRBJ2-1
D: TRBD1
size: once
V: TRBV11-2
CDR3: CASRRWGTGAYNEQFF
DNA: TGTGCCAGCAGAAGGTGGGGGACAGGGGCCTACAATGAGCAGTTCTTC

J: TRBJ2-7
D: TRBD1
size: NA
V: TRBV9
CDR3: CASSVAQGSYEQYF
DNA: TGTGCCAGCAGCGTAGCACAGGGGTCCTACGAGCAGTACTTC

J: TRBJ2-7
D: NA
size: NA
V: TRBV28
CDR3: CASSLRWEQYF
DNA: TGTGCCAGCAGTTTGCGATGGGAGCAGTACTTC

J: TRBJ2-3
D: NA
size: NA
V: TRBV11-2
CDR3: CASSYLPGDTQYF
DNA: TGTGCCAGCAGTTATCTCCCCGGAGATACGCAGTATTTT

J: TRBJ1-1
D: TRBD1
size: NA
V: TRBV18
CDR3: CASSPPTGAARKAFF
DNA: TGTGCCAGCTCACCACCTACAGGGGCCGCCCGTAAAGCTTTCTTT

J: TRBJ2-7
D: NA
size: few
V: TRBV19
CDR3: CASSETRGEQYF
DNA: TGTGCCAGTAGTGAGACGCGGGGCGAGCAGTACTTC

J: TRBJ2-1
D: TRBD1
size: NA
V: TRBV7-6
CDR3: CASSSPRTGGDYNEQFF
DNA: TGTGCCAGCAGCTCTCCCCGGACAGGGGGAGACTACAATGAGCAGTTCTTC

J: TRBJ2-1
D: TRBD2
size: NA
V: TRBV5-4
CDR3: CASSLGLAGGNEQFF
DNA: TGTGCCAGCAGCTTGGGGCTAGCGGGGGGCAATGAGCAGTTCTTC

J: TRBJ2-1
D: TRBD1
size: NA
V: TRBV7-8
CDR3: CASSRTGSSYNEQFF
DNA: TGTGCCAGCAGCCGGACAGGAAGCTCCTACAATGAGCAGTTCTTC

J: TRBJ1-6
D: NA
size: NA
V: TRBV7-2
CDR3: CASSQGGAPGLLHF
DNA: TGTGCCAGCAGCCAAGGGGGGGCGCCCGGACTCCTCCACTTT

J: TRBJ1-4
D: TRBD1
size: NA
V: TRBV6-1
CDR3: CASSARTGTNEKLFF
DNA: TGTGCCAGCAGTGCCCGGACAGGTACTAATGAAAAACTGTTTTTT

J: TRBJ2-7
D: TRBD2
size: NA
V: TRBV5-1
CDR3: CASSYVAGGDEQYF
DNA: TGCGCCAGCAGCTATGTAGCGGGAGGGGACGAGCAGTACTTC

J: TRBJ2-3
D: NA
size: few
V: TRBV6-5
CDR3: CASLRKDTDTQYF
DNA: TGTGCCAGCCTGCGGAAAGACACAGATACGCAGTATTTT

J: TRBJ2-2
D: NA
size: NA
V: TRBV7-7
CDR3: CASSLAAGSGGELFF
DNA: TGTGCCAGCAGCTTAGCGGCGGGTTCGGGCGGGGAGCTGTTTTTT

J: TRBJ1-1
D: NA
size: NA
V: TRBV28
CDR3: CASSPERRGNTEAFF
DNA: TGTGCCAGCAGTCCGGAGCGCCGGGGGAACACTGAAGCTTTCTTT

J: TRBJ2-1
D: NA
size: NA
V: TRBV5-6
CDR3: CASSEVLEGQFF
DNA: TGTGCCAGCTCGGAAGTTCTCGAGGGGCAGTTCTTC

J: TRBJ1-2
D: NA
size: NA
V: TRBV29-1
CDR3: CSVEGTANYGYTF
DNA: TGCAGCGTTGAAGGGACAGCTAACTATGGCTACACCTTC

J: TRBJ2-1
D: NA
size: NA
V: TRBV7-6
CDR3: CASSLTHPITRVLYNEQFF
DNA: TGTGCCAGCAGCTTAACCCATCCCATTACTAGGGTCCTCTACAATGAGCAGTTCTTC

J: TRBJ2-3
D: TRBD2
size: NA
V: TRBV7-2
CDR3: CASSLGLAEHTDTQYF
DNA: TGTGCCAGCAGCTTGGGACTAGCGGAACATACAGATACGCAGTATTTT

J: TRBJ2-4
D: NA
size: NA
V: TRBV27
CDR3: CASSSLQGSLAKNIQYF
DNA: TGTGCCAGCAGTTCCCTGCAGGGTTCCCTAGCCAAAAACATTCAGTACTTC

J: TRBJ2-7
D: TRBD2
size: NA
V: TRBV5-1
CDR3: CASTPTSGPSYEQYF
DNA: TGCGCCAGCACCCCGACTAGCGGGCCGTCCTACGAGCAGTACTTC

J: TRBJ1-1
D: NA
size: NA
V: TRBV19
CDR3: CASPPGPAWNTEAFF
DNA: TGTGCCAGTCCCCCCGGTCCCGCGTGGAACACTGAAGCTTTCTTT

J: TRBJ2-3
D: NA
size: NA
V: TRBV13
CDR3: CASSLSQGPDTQYF
DNA: TGTGCCAGCAGCTTAAGTCAGGGGCCAGATACGCAGTATTTT

J: TRBJ1-2
D: TRBD1
size: once
V: TRBV28
CDR3: CASSLGTGGAYGYTF
DNA: TGTGCCAGCAGTTTAGGCACAGGGGGCGCCTATGGCTACACCTTC

J: TRBJ2-1
D: TRBD2
size: NA
V: TRBV30
CDR3: CAWSVGLAGLSSYNEQFF
DNA: TGTGCCTGGAGTGTAGGGCTAGCGGGGTTGTCCTCCTACAATGAGCAGTTCTTC

J: TRBJ1-1
D: TRBD1
size: NA
V: TRBV2
CDR3: CATKQGLRAEAFF
DNA: TGTGCCACCAAACAGGGGTTGCGCGCTGAAGCTTTCTTT

J: TRBJ2-5
D: TRBD1
size: NA
V: TRBV10-3
CDR3: CAISAAGGDQETQYF
DNA: TGTGCCATCAGTGCCGCAGGGGGTGACCAAGAGACCCAGTACTTC

J: TRBJ2-7
D: NA
size: few
V: TRBV13
CDR3: CASSLTRQTYEQYF
DNA: TGTGCCAGCAGCTTAACCCGACAGACCTACGAGCAGTACTTC

J: TRBJ2-2
D: TRBD2
size: NA
V: TRBV5-6
CDR3: CASSLIREGPTGELFF
DNA: TGTGCCAGCAGCTTGATCCGGGAGGGCCCGACCGGGGAGCTGTTTTTT